This T cell receptor beta chain was documented in a study of T cell repertoires in cytomegalovirus infection. Notes on the study in general: Ex vivo responses were dominated by HLA-C-restricted CMV-specific TCR beta clonotypes.

The CDR3 sequence is 16 residues long. Germline loops: CDR1 ENHRY, CDR2 SYGVKD. Trimming removed 0 bases from V and 1 base from J; junction bases left unmatched: 2. This clonotype was seen ten or more times. Its antigen is unidentified. TCRdb itself ran the reads through MiXCR, one entry per CDR3 protein. The table shows around 280,000 distinct CDR3 sequences, with about an eighth occurring only once. The sequence was collected from a human donor in good health (CMV status not recorded). Some clones in this sample may be carry-over from other donors' samples. The sequenced sample consisted of PBMCs. The chain employs TRBV10-3 and TRBJ2-7; the match to TRBD2 covers 11 bases. The CDR3 loop reads CAISESSGRGSYEQYF. CDR3 coding DNA: TGTGCCATCAGTGAGTCTAGCGGGAGGGGGTCCTACGAGCAGTACTTC.